This T cell receptor beta chain is drawn from a study of CD8 T cells in ankylosing spondylitis. This clonotype was counted a few times. Its antigen is unidentified. TCRdb reanalysed the 5' RACE reads using MiXCR and keeps one entry per CDR3 protein. The sample carries a few hundred thousand distinct CDR3 sequences, 20% to 25% recorded once. Study observations and caveats: Seemingly distinctive of ankylosing spondylitis blood was a TCR beta motif formed by eight highly homologous variants.

The sequence was obtained from a male donor with ankylosing spondylitis. Sample: blood, either unsorted or a sorted T cell fraction (not recorded which).

DNA of the CDR3: TGTGCCAGCAGCTTGTGGCAGCTTAATGAAAAACTGTTTTTT. Translated: CASSLWQLNEKLFF. The J gene is TRBJ1-4, the V gene TRBV5-6; no definite D call. The CDR3 is 14 amino acids. The V end was cut by 1 base, the J end by 4 bases, with 8 bases between. Germline lookup yields CDR1 SGHDT and CDR2 YYEEEE. Looking up the rest from reference TRBV5-6 and TRBJ1-4 gives the full variable domain: DAGVTQSPTHLIKTRGQQVTLRCSPKSGHDTVSWYQQALGQGPQFIFQYYEEEERQRGNFPDRFSGHQFPNYSSELNVNALLLGDSALYLCASSLWQLNEKLFFGSGTQLSVL.